This TCR beta chain was sequenced for a study of blood T cell repertoires in COVID-19. Study details: Donors in the United States, Italy and Spain gave samples during acute or convalescent COVID-19. The cDNA or gDNA used as material had been derived from T cells, B-cell-depleted T cells, or PBMCs.

The CDR3 runs 15 residues. CDR1 is MDHEN, CDR2 SYDVKM, per germline. V dropped 4 bases and J dropped 2 bases, with 12 bases sitting between them. In the authors' methods: Estimation of nucleated cell counts was performed using reference gene primer amplification. Using immunoSEQ multiplex PCR, the repertoire was profiled, and TCRdb retains in-frame clones only, with some absent. That table is the source of V, J and clone size, and D and trimming were worked out from the DNA. The sample lists 160,000 or so clones; approximately 85% were seen once. Those enrolled in Seattle joined during active infection and were followed longitudinally afterward.

V is TRBV28 and J is TRBJ1-5, with D possibly being TRBD1 (6 bases). Material: peripheral blood. This receptor was taken from a woman aged 60 to 75 with COVID-19, enrolled during active disease. The CDR3 sequence: CASSSYRVGNQPQHF. The CDR3 nucleotides are TGTGCCAGCAGTTCCTACAGGGTCGGCAATCAGCCCCAGCATTTT.